The rows below give T cell receptor beta chains drawn from one sample of a study of T cell responses to AZD1222 COVID-19 vaccine. Measured with immunoSEQ multiplex PCR; TCRdb has only the in-frame clones, and not every one. Of about 84,000 clones listed, around 85% are singletons. Source: peripheral blood, taken 28 days after the second AZD1222 dose. These receptors came from an adult who received the AZD1222 COVID-19 vaccine. Both conserved end residues are part of each CDR3. A D gene is named only where the DNA matches it firmly. Clone size is shown for a subset of rows, as once, few, many or a class of expanded clone.

size	J	V	D	CDR3	DNA
-	TRBJ1-1	TRBV5-1	TRBD1	CASSLSGGGTEAFF	TGCGCCAGCAGCTTGTCAGGGGGCGGAACTGAAGCTTTCTTT
-	TRBJ1-4	TRBV28	-	CASSLRGGGEKLFF	TGTGCCAGCAGTTTGAGAGGGGGTGGCGAAAAACTGTTTTTT
-	TRBJ2-1	TRBV18	TRBD2	CASSAPAGGYNEQFF	TGTGCCAGCTCCGCCCCAGCGGGAGGGTACAATGAGCAGTTCTTC
-	TRBJ2-3	TRBV7-9	TRBD2	CASSLPGLAGDDTQYF	TGTGCCAGCAGCTTACCTGGACTAGCGGGAGATGATACGCAGTATTTT
-	TRBJ1-1	TRBV7-2	-	CASSWVDTEAFF	TGTGCCAGCAGTTGGGTGGACACTGAAGCTTTCTTT
-	TRBJ2-5	TRBV28	TRBD2	CASSDSGTSLGETQYF	TGTGCCAGCAGTGACTCCGGGACTAGCTTGGGGGAGACCCAGTACTTC
-	TRBJ1-3	TRBV18	TRBD1	CASSPGQGAGNTIYF	TGTGCCAGCTCGCCGGGACAGGGAGCTGGAAACACCATATATTTT
-	TRBJ2-3	TRBV28	-	CASSLGVGTQYF	TGTGCCAGCAGTTTAGGGGTAGGGACGCAGTATTTT
-	TRBJ1-4	TRBV28	-	CASSLGGTRNEKLFF	TGTGCCAGCAGTTTGGGGGGGACGAGGAATGAAAAACTGTTTTTT
-	TRBJ1-5	TRBV18	-	CASSPPTTGRGEPQHF	TGTGCCAGCTCACCACCGACGACAGGTAGGGGTGAGCCCCAGCATTTT
-	TRBJ1-6	TRBV3-1/TRBV3-2	TRBD1	CASSPQGYGYNSPLHF	TGTGCCAGCAGCCCACAGGGGTACGGATATAATTCACCCCTCCACTTT
-	TRBJ2-3	TRBV9	-	CASSVDSYTDTQYF	TGTGCCAGCAGCGTAGACTCCTACACAGATACGCAGTATTTT
-	TRBJ1-5	TRBV5-6	TRBD1	CASSADRVSNQPQHF	TGTGCCAGCAGCGCTGACAGGGTTAGCAATCAGCCCCAGCATTTT
once	TRBJ1-5	TRBV24-1	-	CAANTGNQPQHF	TGTGCCGCTAATACAGGCAATCAGCCCCAGCATTTT
-	TRBJ2-2	TRBV14	TRBD2	CASSQEASGRTGELFF	TGTGCCAGCAGCCAAGAGGCTAGCGGGAGGACCGGGGAGCTGTTTTTT
-	TRBJ2-1	TRBV7-2	TRBD1	CASSPKNWTGSYNEQFF	TGTGCCAGCAGCCCGAAGAATTGGACAGGGAGCTACAATGAGCAGTTCTTC
few	TRBJ1-2	TRBV2	-	CASSEATGNYGYTF	TGTGCCAGCAGTGAAGCGACGGGCAACTATGGCTACACCTTC
-	TRBJ2-3	TRBV12-3/TRBV12-4	-	CASRDTGTQYF	TGTGCCAGCAGGGATACGGGGACGCAGTATTTT
once	TRBJ1-1	TRBV6-5	-	CASSYAKAGTEAFF	TGTGCCAGCAGTTACGCCAAGGCCGGCACTGAAGCTTTCTTT
-	TRBJ1-3	TRBV20-1	TRBD1	CSASQGVGGNTIYF	TGCAGTGCTAGTCAGGGGGTAGGAGGAAACACCATATATTTT
-	TRBJ2-7	TRBV24-1	-	CATSDLDRDTFSSYEQYF	TGTGCCACCAGTGATTTGGACCGGGACACTTTTAGCTCCTACGAGCAGTACTTC
-	TRBJ1-2	TRBV28	TRBD1	CASSNQITGGYGYTF	TGTGCCAGCAGCAACCAAATAACAGGGGGCTATGGCTACACCTTC
-	TRBJ1-2	TRBV7-6	-	CASSTSPDLGGYTF	TGTGCCAGCAGCACGTCCCCAGATCTGGGCGGCTACACCTTC
-	TRBJ1-6	TRBV18	-	CASSPGSSYNSPLHF	TGTGCCAGCTCACCAGGGAGCTCCTATAATTCACCCCTCCACTTT
-	TRBJ2-2	TRBV7-3	TRBD2	CASSFAGTSVPGELFF	TGTGCCAGCAGCTTCGCCGGGACTAGCGTGCCCGGGGAGCTGTTTTTT
-	TRBJ2-3	TRBV10-3	-	CAISGAGSRDTQYF	TGTGCCATCAGTGGGGCAGGCTCCAGAGATACGCAGTATTTT
few	TRBJ2-1	TRBV14	TRBD1	CASSARDRVNYNEQFF	TGTGCCAGCAGCGCTCGGGACAGGGTGAACTACAATGAGCAGTTCTTC
-	TRBJ2-5	TRBV18	-	CASSPQGGGQETQYF	TGTGCCAGCTCGCCGCAGGGAGGGGGCCAAGAGACCCAGTACTTC
-	TRBJ2-1	TRBV4-3	-	CASSQELRASNNEQFF	TGCGCCAGCAGCCAAGAGTTAAGGGCTAGTAACAATGAGCAGTTCTTC
-	TRBJ1-2	TRBV28	-	CASSGGGDGYTF	TGTGCCAGCAGTGGAGGGGGTGATGGCTACACCTTC
-	TRBJ1-1	TRBV30	-	CAWSRQGNTEAFF	TGTGCCTGGAGTCGGCAGGGGAACACTGAAGCTTTCTTT
-	TRBJ2-5	TRBV25-1	TRBD1	CASSLGGTGPQETQYF	TGTGCCAGCAGTCTCGGCGGGACAGGTCCTCAAGAGACCCAGTACTTC
-	TRBJ2-1	TRBV6-2/TRBV6-3	-	CASSYPMGGSGILGRINEQFF	TGTGCCAGCAGTTACCCGATGGGGGGCTCAGGAATCTTGGGCCGAATCAATGAGCAGTTCTTC
-	TRBJ2-1	TRBV24-1	TRBD1	CATRGTDGNEQFF	TGTGCCACCAGAGGGACAGATGGTAATGAGCAGTTCTTC
-	TRBJ1-6	TRBV6-5	TRBD1	CASSPSTGDNSPLHF	TGTGCCAGCAGTCCCTCGACAGGGGATAATTCACCCCTCCACTTT
-	TRBJ1-2	TRBV27	-	CASSLGQGMRGYTF	TGTGCCAGCAGTTTAGGGCAGGGAATGAGGGGCTACACCTTC
-	TRBJ2-7	TRBV5-6	TRBD1	CASSFWDRGYEQYF	TGTGCCAGCAGCTTTTGGGACAGGGGCTACGAGCAGTACTTC
-	TRBJ2-3	TRBV7-8	-	CASSFFLTRKDTQYF	TGTGCCAGCAGCTTTTTCTTAACTAGGAAAGATACGCAGTATTTT
-	TRBJ1-2	TRBV6-5	TRBD1	CASRDDRGFNYGYTF	TGTGCCAGCAGGGATGACAGGGGATTTAACTATGGCTACACCTTC
-	TRBJ2-2	TRBV19	TRBD1	CASKTGGRVTGELFF	TGTGCCAGTAAAACAGGGGGAAGAGTGACCGGGGAGCTGTTTTTT
few	TRBJ1-2	TRBV5-1	-	CASSSKQGGYGYTF	TGCGCCAGCAGCTCCAAACAGGGAGGCTATGGCTACACCTTC